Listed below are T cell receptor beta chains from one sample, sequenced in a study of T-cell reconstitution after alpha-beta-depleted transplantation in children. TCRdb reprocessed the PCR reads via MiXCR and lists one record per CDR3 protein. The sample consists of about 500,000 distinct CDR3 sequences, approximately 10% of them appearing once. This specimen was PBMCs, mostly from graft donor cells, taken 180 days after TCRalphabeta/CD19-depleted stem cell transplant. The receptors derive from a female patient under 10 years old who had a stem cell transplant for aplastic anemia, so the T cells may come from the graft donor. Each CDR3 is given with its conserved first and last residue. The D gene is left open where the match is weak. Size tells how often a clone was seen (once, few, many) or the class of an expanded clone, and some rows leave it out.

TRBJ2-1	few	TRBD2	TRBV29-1	CSVEDGWREVSYNEQFF	TGCAGCGTTGAAGATGGATGGCGGGAGGTTTCCTACAATGAGCAGTTCTTC
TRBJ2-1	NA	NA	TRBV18	CASSRGASYNEQFF	TGTGCCAGCTCAAGGGGCGCCTCCTACAATGAGCAGTTCTTC
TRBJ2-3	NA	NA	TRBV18	CASSVLETDTQYF	TGTGCCAGCTCTGTGCTCGAAACAGATACGCAGTATTTT
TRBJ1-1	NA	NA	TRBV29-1	CSVGVLSLNTEAFF	TGCAGCGTGGGAGTACTGAGTCTGAACACTGAAGCTTTCTTT
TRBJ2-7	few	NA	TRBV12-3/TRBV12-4	CASSAFYEQYF	TGTGCCAGCAGCGCATTCTACGAGCAGTACTTC
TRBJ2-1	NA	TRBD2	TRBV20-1	CSLSPLPQRESHNEQFF	TGCAGTCTCAGTCCGCTCCCGCAGCGGGAGAGTCACAATGAGCAGTTCTTC
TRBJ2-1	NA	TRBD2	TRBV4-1	CASSQDPGSGRARNEQFF	TGCGCCAGCAGCCAAGATCCGGGTAGCGGGAGGGCCAGGAATGAGCAGTTCTTC
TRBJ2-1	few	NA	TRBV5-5	CASSLGAVSSYNEQFF	TGTGCCAGCAGCTTGGGGGCAGTAAGCTCCTACAATGAGCAGTTCTTC
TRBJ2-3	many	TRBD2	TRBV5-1	CASRAALAGGPGTDTQYF	TGCGCCAGCAGAGCCGCCCTAGCGGGAGGGCCAGGCACAGATACGCAGTATTTT
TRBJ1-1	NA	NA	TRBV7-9	CASSSGRGRMNTEAFF	TGTGCCAGCAGCTCCGGGCGTGGCAGGATGAACACTGAAGCTTTCTTT
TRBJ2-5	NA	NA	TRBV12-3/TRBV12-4	CASSLIGNSESETQYF	TGTGCCAGCAGTTTAATTGGGAACAGTGAGTCTGAGACCCAGTACTTC
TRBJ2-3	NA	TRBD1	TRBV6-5	CASSHRQGPDTQYF	TGTGCCAGCAGTCATCGACAGGGCCCAGATACGCAGTATTTT
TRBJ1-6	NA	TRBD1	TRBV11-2	CASSLPGQGSSYNSPLHF	TGTGCCAGCAGCTTACCCGGACAGGGGAGTTCCTATAATTCACCCCTCCACTTT
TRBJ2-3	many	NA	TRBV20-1	CSARGGLVTDTQYF	TGCAGTGCTAGAGGCGGGCTAGTTACAGATACGCAGTATTTT
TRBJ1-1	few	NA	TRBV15	CATSRGRENTEAFF	TGTGCCACCAGCAGGGGCAGGGAGAACACTGAAGCTTTCTTT
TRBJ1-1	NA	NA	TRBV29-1	CSVEDHAGRGEAFF	TGCAGCGTTGAAGATCATGCAGGGAGAGGTGAAGCTTTCTTT
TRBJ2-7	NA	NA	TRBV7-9	CASSFDQPYEQYF	TGTGCCAGCAGCTTTGACCAGCCCTACGAGCAGTACTTC
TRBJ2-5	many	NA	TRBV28	CASSFASEETQYF	TGTGCCAGCAGTTTCGCTAGCGAAGAGACCCAGTACTTC
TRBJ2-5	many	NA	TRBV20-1	CSASGGKETQYF	TGCAGTGCTAGTGGGGGTAAAGAGACCCAGTACTTC
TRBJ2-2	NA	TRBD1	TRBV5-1	CASSADRDETGELFF	TGCGCCAGCAGCGCCGACAGGGACGAGACCGGGGAGCTGTTTTTT
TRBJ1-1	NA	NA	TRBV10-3	CAISESIRGWTEAFF	TGTGCCATCAGTGAGTCGATTAGGGGATGGACTGAAGCTTTCTTT
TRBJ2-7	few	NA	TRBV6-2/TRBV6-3	CASSPTPGTDGEQYF	TGTGCCAGCAGTCCTACACCTGGGACCGACGGCGAGCAGTACTTC
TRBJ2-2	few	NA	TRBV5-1	CASNKAAANTGELFF	TGCGCCAGCAATAAGGCGGCGGCGAACACCGGGGAGCTGTTTTTT
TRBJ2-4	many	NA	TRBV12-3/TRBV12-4	CASSFRANEDIQYF	TGTGCCAGCAGTTTTAGGGCAAACGAGGACATTCAGTACTTC
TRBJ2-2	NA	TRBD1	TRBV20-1	CSASRGQGYTGELFF	TGCAGTGCTAGCAGGGGACAGGGCTACACCGGGGAGCTGTTTTTT
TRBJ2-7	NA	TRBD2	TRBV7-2	CASSLSTLLTSGNEQYF	TGTGCCAGCAGCTTATCCACCTTACTCACTAGCGGGAACGAGCAGTACTTC
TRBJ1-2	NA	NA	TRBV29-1	CSVVPGFKGGYTF	TGCAGCGTTGTCCCAGGGTTTAAAGGCGGCTACACCTTC
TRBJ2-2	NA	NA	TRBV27	CASMRSGPKSLNTGELFF	TGTGCCAGCATGAGGAGCGGGCCAAAATCCCTGAACACCGGGGAGCTGTTTTTT
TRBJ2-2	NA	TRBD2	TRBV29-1	CSVERGSIAGELFF	TGCAGCGTTGAGCGGGGGAGTATCGCCGGGGAGCTGTTTTTT
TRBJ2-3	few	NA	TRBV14	CASSQAHYRQYF	TGTGCCAGCAGCCAAGCCCACTACCGGCAGTATTTT
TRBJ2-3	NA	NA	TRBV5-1	CASSRLGADTDTQYF	TGCGCCAGCAGCCGGTTAGGGGCGGACACAGATACGCAGTATTTT
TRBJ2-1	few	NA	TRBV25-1	CASSEFDSSEQFF	TGTGCCAGCAGTGAATTTGACAGTAGTGAGCAGTTCTTC
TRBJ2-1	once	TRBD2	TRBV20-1	CSADSPASGKQFF	TGCAGTGCAGATTCTCCGGCTAGCGGGAAGCAGTTCTTC
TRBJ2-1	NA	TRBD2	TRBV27	CASGGRLAGGDNEQFF	TGTGCCAGCGGGGGGCGGCTAGCGGGAGGGGACAATGAGCAGTTCTTC
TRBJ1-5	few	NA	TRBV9	CASSDGDRRQPQHF	TGTGCCAGCAGCGATGGGGACCGACGCCAGCCCCAGCATTTT
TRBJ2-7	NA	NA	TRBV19	CASSWTRESSYEQYF	TGTGCCAGTAGTTGGACCAGGGAGAGCTCCTACGAGCAGTACTTC
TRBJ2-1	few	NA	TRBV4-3	CASSQEADNEQFF	TGCGCCAGCAGCCAAGAGGCAGACAATGAGCAGTTCTTC
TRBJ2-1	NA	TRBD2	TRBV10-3	CATQPRGGGYNEQFF	TGTGCCACCCAGCCGCGTGGCGGGGGATACAATGAGCAGTTCTTC
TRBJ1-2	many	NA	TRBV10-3	CAISGGYGYTF	TGTGCCATCAGTGGGGGCTATGGCTACACCTTC
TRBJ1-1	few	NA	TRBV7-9	CASSPRGGAPVTEAFF	TGTGCCAGCAGCCCGCGTGGCGGGGCGCCTGTCACTGAAGCTTTCTTT
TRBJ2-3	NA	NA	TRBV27	CASSFFGSTDTQYF	TGTGCCAGCAGTTTCTTTGGTAGCACAGATACGCAGTATTTT
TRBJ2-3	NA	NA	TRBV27	CAIKKGSTDTQYF	TGTGCCATCAAAAAGGGGAGCACAGATACGCAGTATTTT
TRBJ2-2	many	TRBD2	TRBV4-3	CASSQRGTSGTGELFF	TGCGCCAGCAGCCAACGTGGGACTAGCGGCACCGGGGAGCTGTTTTTT
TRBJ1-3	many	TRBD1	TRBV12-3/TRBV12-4	CASRGDRASSGNTIYF	TGTGCCAGCAGGGGCGACAGGGCAAGCTCTGGAAACACCATATATTTT